This T cell receptor (beta chain) originates from a study of cytomegalovirus exposure and HLA in healthy donors (TCRdb year 2017). Describing the broader study: An earlier analysis of 587 of the donors reported 276 Gb of sequence data and approximately 120 million unique TCR beta sequences obtained from roughly 170 million T cells. All discovery cohort repertoires had been generated using a single sequencing platform. An early release covering 500 to 750 HLA-typed donors comprised about 300 gigabases of sequencing data and 85 million to 100 million unique TCR sequences. The number of typed donors differed by locus: about 629-630 for A, B, C, DRB1 and DQB1; approximately 540 for DQA1; approximately 610 for DPA1; and roughly 450 for DPB1. An earlier analysis of more than 450 of the donors used high-throughput TCR beta sequencing to judge whether each TCR beta V gene segment behaved as functional or pseudogenic. Of the 300 to 450 genotyped donors, 81% fell in the genetic ancestry cluster associated with self-reported Caucasian donors. In the later analysis, no new phenotypic data were used to find candidate immune exposures; instead, reliance was placed on TCR beta sequences and their occurrence across donors. High-throughput TCR immunosequencing, statistical association of individual TCRs with disease status, and machine learning were combined to predict cytomegalovirus infection status. HLA typing covered class I and class II loci at four-digit resolution. The aim of the study was to test whether cataloging public T cell receptors could identify signatures of past pathogen exposure. A later analysis re-analyzed previously published TCR beta repertoires from about 730 donors and added high-resolution HLA genotyping to study TCR occurrence patterns. Among some 410 genotyped donors of the cohort, an average of approximately 200,000 unique TCR beta nucleotide sequences was sequenced per donor, of which approximately 19% were non-productive. The study profiled the T cell repertoires of 500 to 800 subjects by immunosequencing and related them to cytomegalovirus serostatus. Along with the approximately 700-subject first cohort, a separate validation cohort of about 110 different subjects was used. Alongside the repertoire data, information on donor age, sex, ethnicity and CMV serostatus was compiled. A few DR-DQ haplotypes were treated as single units for association and clustering because of strong linkage in the cohort. A later genetic analysis took genome-wide SNP genotypes for about three fifths of the 666 donors and used that subset as a discovery cohort. Beyond this particular receptor, the publication reports: A later genetic analysis associated a missense DCLRE1C variant with V-gene and J-gene trimming of TCR beta chains, and an independent cohort replicated the association. Linkage disequilibrium might explain the correlated functional status among segregating V segments, but an unknown experimental factor could not be excluded. Some IMGT-functional V segments, including TRBV6-2 and TRBV6-3, could not be distinguished by the 87-base-pair reads and were therefore excluded. At a false discovery rate of 0.05, a later analysis linked under 20,000 TCR beta sequences to specific HLA alleles. CMV serostatus was the only immune exposure information available for the cohort. A further reported finding was that TCR beta sequences accurately predicted the HLA-A and HLA-B alleles for most subjects in the first cohort. According to the authors, the approach could potentially be generalized to other disease states and immunological phenotypes. Strong co-occurrence of HLA alleles, especially DR and DQ, made assigning TCR associations to individual alleles difficult. Cytomegalovirus status was reported to be diagnosed by the classifier with high specificity and sensitivity in both the original and validation cohorts. Across donors, most TCR sequences were observed very rarely, whereas some public TCRs were present in many individuals. Because counts were too low, more than 15 rarely observed V segments, including chromosome 9 orphons, were left out of the earlier analysis of a few hundred of the donors. In a later analysis, TCR association rates were found to vary across HLA loci, with the most associated TCRs seen for DRB1 alleles and the fewest for HLA-C alleles. In the study, approximately 150 TCR beta chains were listed as associated with cytomegalovirus. This cohort had only TCR beta chains sequenced, and the lack of alpha or paired-chain data limited which features could be detected. Compared with the approximately 700-donor mean, donors in an Asian-associated ancestry cluster had fewer N-insertions in productive TCRs, according to a later genetic analysis. Because HLA typing was missing for some donors at each locus, association tests included only the typed subset. In a later analysis, most CMV-associated TCR beta chains were found to appear HLA-restricted, with HLA associations seemingly driven largely by CMV exposure. A cluster of highly shared sequence variants was judged likely to represent a technical artifact of the sequencing pipeline. A few of the identified cytomegalovirus-associated TCR beta chains were confirmed in vitro to be specific for cytomegalovirus antigens. A later analysis reported that several top co-occurrence clusters appeared linked to parvovirus B19, influenza, CMV and Epstein-Barr virus. An earlier analysis of approximately 590 of the donors showed that most TCR beta V segments appeared in productive rearrangements either about 87% or about 30% of the time, which broadly matched IMGT annotations. Sequencing depth was assumed to be roughly uniform across donors in the presence/absence analyses, though that assumption may not hold. Compared with equally common non-associated chains, HLA-associated TCR beta chains in a later analysis were more clonally expanded and had lower generation probabilities.

Remarks on this clone: Its antigen remains unidentified. No much larger clone is present one base from it, and per-base qualities are unavailable.

Library creation used the immunoSEQ multiplex PCR assay. For the multiplex PCR, a mixture combining 60 forward primers for TCR Vbeta segments and 13 reverse primers for TCR Jbeta segments was used. Amplification of the CDR3 region of rearranged TCR beta genes was performed with a multiplex PCR assay on genomic DNA. Amplified TCR beta libraries were sequenced as 87-base-pair reads on the Illumina HiSeq System. The study's processing was this. Across the 600 to 700 repertoires, a later analysis counted approximately 83 million unique TCR beta chains, approximately 12 million of which were shared by at least two donors. Raw reads were error-corrected and collapsed into unique sequences by a nearest-neighbor algorithm in which closely related sequences were merged to remove PCR and sequencing errors. CDR3 sequences were aligned to IMGT reference sequences to assign V, D and J gene segments. Each retained sequence needed at least a six-nucleotide match to both a V gene segment and a J gene segment. Rearrangements were called productive when the CDR3 lacked stop codons and stayed in frame with V and J; all others were non-productive. Following IMGT convention, CDR3 was defined as the stretch from the second conserved V-encoded cysteine to the conserved J-encoded phenylalanine. In an earlier analysis of approximately 590 of the donors, sequences lacking an unambiguous match to a single V gene segment were excluded. In an earlier analysis of a few hundred of the donors, a V segment was called functional when productive rearrangements were above 56.7%, and segregating when the standard deviation between donors exceeded 5%. To diagnose cytomegalovirus status from the catalog of TCR beta chain sequences, a statistical classification framework was built. V and J gene assignment, in a later analysis, came from comparing TCR nucleotide sequences with IMGT/GENE-DB human TR gene sequences. The TCRdist pipeline was used in a later analysis to assign CDR3 sequences and most-parsimonious VDJ recombination scenarios. A later analysis defined each TCR beta chain by its CDR3 amino acid sequence plus V-gene family, and excluded reads lacking a unique V-gene family. In a later analysis, nearly 600 highly shared, low-generation-probability nucleotide sequences were removed to address suspected cross-contamination and a sequencing artifact. In a later analysis, a clonal expansion index was calculated for each public chain from normalized within-repertoire ranks of inferred template counts. In a later analysis, generation probabilities were computed using a VDJ recombination model fitted to out-of-frame rearrangements, and the results were checked against IGoR. In a later analysis, hypergeometric tests were used to score TCR-TCR, TCR-HLA and TCR-CMV co-occurrence, with a repertoire-size bias correction applied to TCR pairs. False discovery rates were estimated in a later analysis by permuting HLA or CMV assignments 20 times. A later analysis grouped co-occurring TCRs with DBSCAN, adding TCRdist sequence similarity when clustering within HLA-allele-positive subsets. For co-occurrence clustering, repertoires with fewer than 30,000 or more than 120,000 public chains were excluded, along with roughly five repertoires with anomalous nucleotide sharing. The source is immuneACCESS, and TCRdb retained only in-frame sequences with V and J called. Part of the clones is not carried over; for the studies checked, unresolved V genes explain less than half of this, and the remainder is unexplained. V and J calls and clone size follow that table, whereas D and trimming were derived from the DNA. This sample holds roughly 170,000 clones; 80% to 90% were observed only once. The biggest ten clones account for about 0.76% of the sample.

The cohort comprised around 690 healthy bone marrow donors. At the time of sampling, every cohort member was nominally healthy, though immune exposures that went unrecorded were likely present. The donor tested CMV seronegative, placing the donor among the 352 seronegative members of the cohort. A peripheral blood sample was provided by each donor, and peripheral blood mononuclear cells were used for TCR beta sequencing. Genomic DNA was extracted from the blood cell samples with the Qiagen DNeasy Blood Extraction Kit. V ends up 3 bases short and J 6 bases short, with an unmatched junction base count of 13. Inclusive of the bounding cysteine and phenylalanine, the CDR3 is 17 residues long. The DNA shown is the 51-base CDR3, in frame from base 1. CDR1 and CDR2, looked up from the germline V gene, are SGHAT and FQNNGV.

Sequencing was performed on PBMCs. The source of this sequence is a woman younger than 30 in good health and CMV-seronegative. The chain links TRBV11-2 with TRBJ2-3; 9 bases in between match TRBD1. The DNA sequence reads TGTGCCAGCAGCTTCCATGGCGGGACAGGGATTGCCGATACGCAGTATTTT. Its coded protein is CASSFHGGTGIADTQYF.